These T cell receptor beta chains were read from a single sample in a study of blood T cell repertoires in COVID-19. Sequencing was performed with immunoSEQ multiplex PCR; in TCRdb, only in-frame clones are kept and a portion is missing. Among some 48,000 clones listed, about 83% were seen once. The sequencing input was peripheral blood. The receptors derive from a woman aged 55 to 70 with acute or convalescent COVID-19. CDR3s include the opening cysteine and the closing phenylalanine or tryptophan. The D gene is left open where the match is weak. Size is omitted from some rows. Given values are once, few, many or a class for expanded clones.

j_call d_call clone_size v_call cdr3_nt cdr3_aa
TRBJ2-7 NA once TRBV7-9 TGTGCCAGCAGCTATGACTCTTACGAGCAGTACTTC CASSYDSYEQYF
TRBJ2-2 TRBD1 NA TRBV4-1 TGCGCCAGCAGCCTGATGACAGGGGGGTCCGGGGAGCTGTTTTTT CASSLMTGGSGELFF
TRBJ1-1 NA NA TRBV7-3 TGTGCCAGCAGCCCCGAAGGGGGTATGGACACTGAAGCTTTCTTT CASSPEGGMDTEAFF
TRBJ2-7 NA NA TRBV6-5 TGTGCCAGCAGCTGGGGGGAGTCCCACGAGCAGTACTTC CASSWGESHEQYF
TRBJ1-4 TRBD1 NA TRBV2 TGTGCCAGCAGCTGGGACAGGTCTCGTCTGTTTTTT CASSWDRSRLFF
TRBJ1-5 NA NA TRBV5-1 TGCGCCAGCAGCTTGGAAGGGAACAGGCAGCCCCAGCATTTT CASSLEGNRQPQHF
TRBJ2-1 TRBD2 NA TRBV7-3 TGTGCCAGCAGCGGGGGACTAGCGGGAGGGAATAATGAGCAGTTCTTC CASSGGLAGGNNEQFF
TRBJ2-5 NA NA TRBV5-1 TGCGCCAGCAGGGAGCCCGGAGCGGATAAATCAAAAGAGACCCAGTACTTC CASREPGADKSKETQYF
TRBJ1-2 NA NA TRBV12-3/TRBV12-4 TGTGCCAGCAGTTTAAAGGCGGTACGGGACTACACCTTC CASSLKAVRDYTF
TRBJ1-2 TRBD1 NA TRBV5-4 TGTGCCAGCAGCGTTGACAGGGCCCTCAGGGGCTACACCTTC CASSVDRALRGYTF
TRBJ2-1 TRBD2 NA TRBV5-5 TGTGCCAGCAGCATCCGACTAGCGGGGGGGCGGAATGAGCAGTTCTTC CASSIRLAGGRNEQFF
TRBJ2-4 NA NA TRBV9 TGTGCCAGCAGCGTCGAGGACAAAAACATTCAGTACTTC CASSVEDKNIQYF
TRBJ2-5 NA NA TRBV4-2 TGTGCCAGCAGCCAAGAGGTTGGAGGCAGAGGGGAGACCCAGTACTTC CASSQEVGGRGETQYF
TRBJ2-3 NA NA TRBV10-1 TGCGCCAGCATTTTTAGCGGGACAGCAGATACGCAGTATTTT CASIFSGTADTQYF
TRBJ1-2 TRBD1 NA TRBV19 TGTGCCAGTAGTATGTCGGCAGGGGGAAGCTACACCTTC CASSMSAGGSYTF
TRBJ2-6 NA NA TRBV6-2/TRBV6-3 TGTGCCAGCAGTTACTCGCGGGTCTCTGGGGCCAACGTCCTGACTTTC CASSYSRVSGANVLTF
TRBJ2-1 NA NA TRBV5-1 TGCGCCAGCAGCCGCGGGACTTCTGCCTACAATGAGCAGTTCTTC CASSRGTSAYNEQFF
TRBJ1-4 TRBD1 NA TRBV6-5 TGTGCCAGCACAACTGCCAGGGGGGTAAATGAAAAACTGTTTTTT CASTTARGVNEKLFF
TRBJ1-1 NA NA TRBV6-5 TGTGCCAGCAGGGAGTCCGGCAAGAACACTGAAGCTTTCTTT CASRESGKNTEAFF
TRBJ2-3 TRBD2 medium-sized TRBV9 TGTGCCAGCAGCGTAGGGAATAGCGGGGGTGGGGATACGCAGTATTTT CASSVGNSGGGDTQYF
TRBJ1-5 NA NA TRBV7-2 TGTGCCAGCAGCCCTCAGGGGTCCAATCAGCCCCAGCATTTT CASSPQGSNQPQHF
TRBJ1-6 TRBD1 NA TRBV4-1 TGCGCCAGCAGCCTGACAGGGGCGAGTAATTCACCCCTCCACTTT CASSLTGASNSPLHF
TRBJ2-2 TRBD2 NA TRBV30 TGTGCCTGGACATTGACTAGCGGGAGGGGGAACACCGGGGAGCTGTTTTTT CAWTLTSGRGNTGELFF
TRBJ2-3 NA once TRBV3-1/TRBV3-2 TGTGCCAGCAGCCAAGATCTGGTACCTAGGGATACGCAGTATTTT CASSQDLVPRDTQYF
TRBJ2-7 TRBD2 few TRBV7-8 TGTGCCAGCAGCTTAGCCGCGAGTAGCGGGGGGGTCTACGAGCAGTACTTC CASSLAASSGGVYEQYF
TRBJ2-1 TRBD1 few TRBV19 TGTGCCAGTAGTATCGGACAGGGATCCTACAATGAGCAGTTCTTC CASSIGQGSYNEQFF